The 2 T cell receptor beta chains reported below all come from one sample, sequenced in a study of cytomegalovirus exposure and HLA in healthy donors. The method was immunoSEQ multiplex PCR; TCRdb's version includes in-frame clones alone and lacks a portion of them. The repertoire consists of 130,000 to 150,000 clones, with around 90% occurring once and the leading ten covering 7% to 9%. Material: PBMCs. These receptors all stem from a woman aged 18-29 years in good health and CMV-seropositive.

The genes are TRBV2 and TRBJ1-1; D not certain. V lost 6 bases, J lost 1 base, and 12 bases lay in between. The CDR3 runs to 14 residues. Germline loops: CDR1 SNHLY, CDR2 FYNNEI. CDR3 bases: TGTGCCAGCAGGAAAAATACAGAGAACACTGAAGCTTTCTTT. It specifies CASRKNTENTEAFF.

In the case of this clone: One junction end disagrees with the germline gene, perhaps due to a read error. This chain uses TRBV7-7 with TRBJ2-5; 9 bases map to TRBD1. Looked up from germline, CDR1 is SSHAT and CDR2 is FNYEAQ (reference sequence). The CDR3 length is 15 residues. The CDR3 DNA sequence: TGTGCTAGCAGCTTCACAGGGGGCGGGAAAGAGACCCAGTACTTC. It specifies CASSFTGGGKETQYF.